Listed here is a single T cell receptor (beta chain). These data are taken from a study of PD-1 blockade in mismatch repair-deficient tumors. Study-wide background: Patients had approximately 13 mismatch repair-deficient cancer types, all previously treated and progressing.

TCRdb's table, derived via immunoSEQ multiplex PCR, lists solely in-frame clones and lacks some. The data contain 100,000 to 150,000 clones, 85% to 90% of them singletons. The sequence was collected from an adult with mismatch repair-deficient cancer. This specimen was peripheral blood, taken 44 weeks after starting pembrolizumab.

The DNA for the CDR3 is TGTGCCATCAGTGACCCGACAGGGGCTGGTCATCAGCCCCAGCATTTT. This translates into CAISDPTGAGHQPQHF. This chain joins TRBV10-3 and TRBJ1-5, with TRBD1 matching over 8 bases. V shed 3 bases and J 5 bases; nucleotides not matched to a gene: 9. The CDR3 runs 16 residues. Germline V gives CDR1 ENHRY, CDR2 SYGVKD.